This T cell receptor beta chain was captured by sequencing in a study of blood T cell repertoires in COVID-19. The wider study: From the United States, Italy and Spain came samples of acute and convalescent COVID-19. From T cells, B-cell-depleted T cells, or PBMCs came the material, which was cDNA or gDNA.

Authors' data handling: Reference gene primer amplification in the assay estimated nucleated cell counts. Libraries were prepared by immunoSEQ multiplex PCR; TCRdb keeps only in-frame clonotypes and omits some of them. V and J calls and clone size come straight from that table; D and trimming were deduced from the DNA. Of around 190,000 clones in the sample, 65% to 90% are singletons; the top ten hold about 1.6%. The sequencing sample was made of peripheral blood. This receptor was identified in a human donor in a cohort sampled during active COVID-19.

CDR3: CASSLGTTGSTEAFF. CDR3 DNA: TGTGCCAGCAGCTTAGGTACTACAGGGAGCACTGAAGCTTTCTTT. The rearrangement joins TRBV7-2 to TRBJ1-1; possible D gene TRBD1, 6 bases. Germline CDR1 SGHTA, CDR2 FQGNSA. This CDR3 has 15 residues. The germline V and J ends were trimmed by 1 base and 4 bases, with 13 bases remaining between them.